A selection of T cell receptor beta chains follows, all from one sample in a study of control samples from healthy donors and cancer patients. Profiled with immunoSEQ multiplex PCR; TCRdb holds only in-frame clones, not every one. Here the sample spans about 270,000 clones, about 80% being singletons. The sequenced sample was PBMCs. The receptors shown here come from a woman in her fifties or sixties with lung cancer. Each CDR3 is given with its conserved first and last residue. A D gene is named only where the DNA matches it firmly. Expanded clones get a size class; other rows say once, few or many, or leave the size out.

clone size	D gene	V gene	J gene	CDR3 length	CDR3 DNA	CDR3 protein
once	NA	TRBV7-9	TRBJ2-3	15	TGTGCCAGCGCTGCGATAGGGAGTCGGACAGATACGCAGTATTTT	CASAAIGSRTDTQYF
NA	NA	TRBV4-1	TRBJ2-2	14	TGCGCCAGCAGCCAAGAGGGAGGTATTGGGGAGCTGTTTTTT	CASSQEGGIGELFF
NA	TRBD2	TRBV19	TRBJ2-1	12	TGTGCCAGTACCCTGGGGGGGAATGAGCAGTTCTTC	CASTLGGNEQFF
NA	NA	TRBV5-1	TRBJ2-1	14	TGCGCCAGCAGCTTGGGAGGTGAGGGCGCTGAGCAGTTCTTC	CASSLGGEGAEQFF
NA	NA	TRBV24-1	TRBJ2-1	16	TGTGCCACCAGTGGTCCAGGGGTAAGGGTCGACAATGAGCAGTTCTTC	CATSGPGVRVDNEQFF
NA	NA	TRBV4-2	TRBJ1-2	15	TGTGCCAGCAGCCAAGAGGGCCGGGGCCACTATGGCTACACCTTC	CASSQEGRGHYGYTF
NA	TRBD2	TRBV28	TRBJ2-7	15	TGTGCCAGTACCTCCAAGGTAGCGGGGGACTACGAGCAGTACTTC	CASTSKVAGDYEQYF
NA	NA	TRBV28	TRBJ2-5	16	TGTGCCAGCAGTTTGGGGTCCGGGAATATGGAAGAGACCCAGTACTTC	CASSLGSGNMEETQYF
NA	TRBD2	TRBV5-1	TRBJ2-3	16	TGCGCCAGCAGCTTGGTTTCGGGAGGGCCTTTAGATACGCAGTATTTT	CASSLVSGGPLDTQYF
NA	TRBD1	TRBV7-9	TRBJ1-5	16	TGTGCCAGCAGTTTATACAGGGGGCCCTCCAATCAGCCCCAGCATTTT	CASSLYRGPSNQPQHF
few	NA	TRBV9	TRBJ2-5	14	TGTGCCAGCAGCGTAAAACCAACCCAAGAGACCCAGTACTTC	CASSVKPTQETQYF
NA	TRBD1	TRBV7-3	TRBJ2-6	15	TGTGCCAGCAGCCAACAGGGGTCAGGGGCCAACGTCCTGACTTTC	CASSQQGSGANVLTF
NA	NA	TRBV6-1	TRBJ1-1	10	TGTGCCAGCAGTGAGCTGACACCTTTCTTT	CASSELTPFF
NA	TRBD1	TRBV11-2	TRBJ1-2	15	TGTGCCAGCAGCTTAGTCGGCAGGGGGCGGGGGGGCTACACCTTC	CASSLVGRGRGGYTF
NA	NA	TRBV28	TRBJ1-5	13	TGTGCCACCGACCGCGGGCGCAATCAGCCCCAGCATTTT	CATDRGRNQPQHF
NA	NA	TRBV9	TRBJ2-1	13	TGTGCCAGCAGCGACACACTACGCGGTGAGCAGTTCTTC	CASSDTLRGEQFF
few	TRBD1	TRBV24-1	TRBJ2-3	17	TGTGCCACCAGTGATTTGCGAGGGACAGGGGGTACAGATACGCAGTATTTT	CATSDLRGTGGTDTQYF
NA	TRBD1	TRBV10-2	TRBJ1-5	17	TGCGCCAGCAGGTTGGGACAGGGGAATTCGGGCAATCAGCCCCAGCATTTT	CASRLGQGNSGNQPQHF
NA	TRBD2	TRBV28	TRBJ2-7	15	TGTGCCAGCAGTGGCGGGACTAGCGGGAGTCACGAGCAGTACTTC	CASSGGTSGSHEQYF
NA	TRBD1	TRBV5-1	TRBJ1-2	16	TGCGCCAGCAGCGCCCAACACAGACAGGGATTCTATGGCTACACCTTC	CASSAQHRQGFYGYTF